Sequencing of this T cell receptor (beta chain) was carried out in a study of T cells in Graves' hyperthyroidism and ophthalmopathy. For the study at large: Specimen type is peripheral blood, collected at initial diagnosis prior to any treatment.

Hyperthyroidism in the patients, aged 18 to 65, was newly diagnosed and under 2 months in duration. Not enrolled were patients with uncontrolled infection, other autoimmune disease, pregnancy or lactation. After removal of 5 bases from V and 7 bases from J, the junction contained 9 bases not matched to a gene. In germline, CDR1 is SGHNT, CDR2 YYREEE (reference sequence). The CDR3 contains 14 residues. TCR beta CDR3 sequences were amplified from RNA transcripts. TCR CDR3 underwent first-round RT-PCR with the HTBI primer set. From the multiplex PCR reads, TCRdb called clonotypes with MiXCR, one entry per CDR3 protein. The sample includes about 400,000 distinct CDR3 sequences, less than 20% seen only once; the top ten take around 14%. This clonotype occurred many times.

What was sequenced was blood. The chain links TRBV5-4 to TRBJ2-3; 8 nucleotides agree with TRBD2. The receptor was derived from a woman aged 18-29 years with Graves' hyperthyroidism. CDR3: CASSAGGPWNTQYF. DNA of the CDR3: TGTGCCAGCAGTGCGGGGGGTCCGTGGAATACGCAGTATTTT.